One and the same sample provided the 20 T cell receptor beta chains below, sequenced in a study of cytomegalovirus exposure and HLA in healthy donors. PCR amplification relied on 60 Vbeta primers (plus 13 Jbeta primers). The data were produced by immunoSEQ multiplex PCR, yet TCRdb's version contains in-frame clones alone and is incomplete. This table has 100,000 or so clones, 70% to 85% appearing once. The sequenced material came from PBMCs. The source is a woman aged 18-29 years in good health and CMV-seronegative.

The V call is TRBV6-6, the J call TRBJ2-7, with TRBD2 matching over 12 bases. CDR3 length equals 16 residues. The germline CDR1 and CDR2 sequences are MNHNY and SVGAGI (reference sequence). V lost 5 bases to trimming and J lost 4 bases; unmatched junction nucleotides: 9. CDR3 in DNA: TGTGCCAGCAGTCTACGACTAGCGGGGGAACCTTACGAGCAGTACTTC. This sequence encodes CASSLRLAGEPYEQYF.

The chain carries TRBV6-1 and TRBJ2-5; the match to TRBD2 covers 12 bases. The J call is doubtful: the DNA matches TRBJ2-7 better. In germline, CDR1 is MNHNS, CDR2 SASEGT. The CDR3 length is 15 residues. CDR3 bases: TGTGCCAGCAAGGCGGGACTAGCGGGTTTATACGAGCAGTACTTC. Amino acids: CASKAGLAGLYEQYF.

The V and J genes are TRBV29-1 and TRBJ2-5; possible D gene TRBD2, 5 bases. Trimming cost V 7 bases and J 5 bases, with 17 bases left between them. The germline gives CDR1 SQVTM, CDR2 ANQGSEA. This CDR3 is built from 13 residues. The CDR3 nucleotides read TGCAGCGCCGGGGTCCTCACGGGGGAGACCCAGTACTTC. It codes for CSAGVLTGETQYF.

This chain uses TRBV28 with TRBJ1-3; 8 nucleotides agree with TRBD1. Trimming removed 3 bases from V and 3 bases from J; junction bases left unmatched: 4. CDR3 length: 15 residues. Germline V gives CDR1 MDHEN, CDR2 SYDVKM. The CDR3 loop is CASSLTGDFGNTIYF. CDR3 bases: TGTGCCAGCAGTTTGACAGGGGACTTTGGAAACACCATATATTTT.

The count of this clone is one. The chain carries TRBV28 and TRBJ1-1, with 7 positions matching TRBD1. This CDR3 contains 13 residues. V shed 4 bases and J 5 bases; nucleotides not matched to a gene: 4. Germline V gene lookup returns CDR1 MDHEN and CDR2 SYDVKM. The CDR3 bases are TGTGCCAGCAGTTCAAGGGGGCGTACTGAAGCTTTCTTT. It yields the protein CASSSRGRTEAFF. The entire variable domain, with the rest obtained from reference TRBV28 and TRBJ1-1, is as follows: DVKVTQSSRYLVKRTGEKVFLECVQDMDHENMFWYRQDPGLGLRLIYFSYDVKMKEKGDIPEGYSVSREKKERFSLILESASTNQTSMYLCASSSRGRTEAFFGQGTRLTVV.

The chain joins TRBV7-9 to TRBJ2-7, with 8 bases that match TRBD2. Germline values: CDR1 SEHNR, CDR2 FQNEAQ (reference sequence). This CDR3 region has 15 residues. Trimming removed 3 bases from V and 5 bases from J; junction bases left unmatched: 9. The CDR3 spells CASSLVGGGFNEQYF. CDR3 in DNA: TGTGCCAGCAGCTTGGTCGGCGGGGGGTTTAACGAGCAGTACTTC.

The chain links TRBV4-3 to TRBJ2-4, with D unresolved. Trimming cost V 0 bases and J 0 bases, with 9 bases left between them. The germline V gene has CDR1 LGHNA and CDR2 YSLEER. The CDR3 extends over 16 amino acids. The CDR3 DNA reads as TGCGCCAGCAGCCAAGACCGAGACTTAGCCAAAAACATTCAGTACTTC. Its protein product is CASSQDRDLAKNIQYF.

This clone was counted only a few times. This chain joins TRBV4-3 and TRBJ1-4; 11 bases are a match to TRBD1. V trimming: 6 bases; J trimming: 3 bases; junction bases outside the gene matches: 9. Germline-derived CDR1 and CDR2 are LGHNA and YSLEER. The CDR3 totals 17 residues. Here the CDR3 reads CASSRTGGERSNEKLFF. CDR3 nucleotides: TGCGCCAGCAGTCGGACAGGGGGCGAAAGATCTAATGAAAAACTGTTTTTT.

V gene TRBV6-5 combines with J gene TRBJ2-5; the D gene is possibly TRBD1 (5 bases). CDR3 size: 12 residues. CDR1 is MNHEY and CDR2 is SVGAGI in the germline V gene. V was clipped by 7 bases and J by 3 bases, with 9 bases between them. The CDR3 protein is CASTKGKETQYF. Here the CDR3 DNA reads TGTGCCAGCACGAAGGGGAAAGAGACCCAGTACTTC.

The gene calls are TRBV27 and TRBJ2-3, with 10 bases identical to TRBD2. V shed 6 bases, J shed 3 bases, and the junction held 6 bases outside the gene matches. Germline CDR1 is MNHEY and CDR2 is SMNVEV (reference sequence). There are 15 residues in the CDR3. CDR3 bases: TGTGCCAGCAGGTCTGGGACTAGCGCTACAGATACGCAGTATTTT. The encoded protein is CASRSGTSATDTQYF.

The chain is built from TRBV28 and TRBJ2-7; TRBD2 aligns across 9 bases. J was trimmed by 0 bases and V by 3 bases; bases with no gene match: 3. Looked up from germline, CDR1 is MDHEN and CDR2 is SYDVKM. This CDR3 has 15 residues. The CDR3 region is CASSLAGGASYEQYF. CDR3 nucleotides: TGTGCCAGCAGTTTGGCGGGGGGGGCCTCCTACGAGCAGTACTTC.

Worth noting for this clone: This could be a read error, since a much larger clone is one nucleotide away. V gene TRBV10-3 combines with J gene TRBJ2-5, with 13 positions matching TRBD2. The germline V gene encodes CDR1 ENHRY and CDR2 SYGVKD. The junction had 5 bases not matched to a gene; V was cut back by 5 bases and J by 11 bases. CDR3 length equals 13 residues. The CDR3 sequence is CAISQGLAGEQYF. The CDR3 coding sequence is TGTGCCATCAGTCAAGGACTAGCGGGGGAGCAGTACTTC.

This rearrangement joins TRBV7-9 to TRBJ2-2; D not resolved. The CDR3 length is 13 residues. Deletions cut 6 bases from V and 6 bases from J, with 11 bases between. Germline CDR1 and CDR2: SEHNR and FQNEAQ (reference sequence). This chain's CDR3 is CASSRIPAGELFF. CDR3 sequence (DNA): TGTGCCAGCAGTCGTATCCCAGCCGGGGAGCTGTTTTTT.

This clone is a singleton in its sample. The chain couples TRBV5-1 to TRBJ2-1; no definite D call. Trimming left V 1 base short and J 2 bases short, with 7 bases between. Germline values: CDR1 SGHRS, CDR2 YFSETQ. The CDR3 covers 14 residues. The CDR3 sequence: CASSLPSAYNEQFF. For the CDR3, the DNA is TGCGCCAGCAGCTTGCCGTCTGCCTACAATGAGCAGTTCTTC.

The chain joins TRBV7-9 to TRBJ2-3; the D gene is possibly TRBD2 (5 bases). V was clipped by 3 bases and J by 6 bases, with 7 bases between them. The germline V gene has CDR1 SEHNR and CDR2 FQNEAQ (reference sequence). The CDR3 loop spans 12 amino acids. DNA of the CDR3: TGTGCCAGCAGCTTTCTAGCCGATACGCAGTATTTT. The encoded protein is CASSFLADTQYF.

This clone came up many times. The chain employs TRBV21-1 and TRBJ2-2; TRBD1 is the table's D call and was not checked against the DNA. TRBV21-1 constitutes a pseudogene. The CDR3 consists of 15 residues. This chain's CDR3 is CASSFWDRGPGELFF. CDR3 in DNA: TGTGCCAGCAGCTTCTGGGACAGGGGGCCCGGGGAGCTGTTTTTT.

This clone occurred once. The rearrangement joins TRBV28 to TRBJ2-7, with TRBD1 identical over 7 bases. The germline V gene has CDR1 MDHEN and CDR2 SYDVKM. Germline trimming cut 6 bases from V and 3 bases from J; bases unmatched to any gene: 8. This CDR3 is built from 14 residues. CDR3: CASSRKGANYEQYF. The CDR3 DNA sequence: TGTGCCAGCAGCCGCAAGGGGGCCAACTACGAGCAGTACTTC.

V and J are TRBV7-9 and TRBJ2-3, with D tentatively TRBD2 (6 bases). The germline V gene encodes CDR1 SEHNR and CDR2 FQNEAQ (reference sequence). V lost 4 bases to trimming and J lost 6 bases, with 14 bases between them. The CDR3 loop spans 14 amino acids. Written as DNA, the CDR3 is TGTGCCAGCAGCTGGAGCGGGCCAAGGGATACGCAGTATTTT. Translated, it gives CASSWSGPRDTQYF.

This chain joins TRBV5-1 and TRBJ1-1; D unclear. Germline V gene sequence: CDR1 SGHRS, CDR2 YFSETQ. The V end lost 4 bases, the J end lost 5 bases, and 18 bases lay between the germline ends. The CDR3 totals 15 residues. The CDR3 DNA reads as TGCGCCAGCAGCGAATCCCGGATAGCGGGGACTGAAGCTTTCTTT. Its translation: CASSESRIAGTEAFF.

In DNA, the CDR3 is TGTGCCAGCAGCCCGGACAGGTTAAATGAGCAGTTCTTC. Its protein is CASSPDRLNEQFF. This chain uses TRBV7-2 with TRBJ2-1; 7 bases map to TRBD1. The CDR3 loop spans 13 amino acids. Per the germline V gene, CDR1 is SGHTA and CDR2 is FQGNSA. J gave up 7 bases and V 5 bases, and 5 bases lay outside the gene matches.